The rows below give T cell receptor beta chains drawn from one sample of a study of blood T cell repertoires in COVID-19. Repertoires were generated with immunoSEQ multiplex PCR, while TCRdb's copy carries only in-frame clones and drops some. Altogether tens of thousands of clones are present, 81% being singletons, with the ten largest covering approximately 20%. The sequenced material came from peripheral blood. These receptor sequences come from a woman older than 75 with COVID-19, enrolled during active disease. CDR3s include the opening cysteine and the closing phenylalanine or tryptophan. The order of the fields is J gene, D gene, V gene, clone size, CDR3 protein, CDR3 DNA. A D gene is named only where the DNA matches it firmly. Only part of the rows carry a size: once, few, many, or a class if the clone is expanded.

j_gene: TRBJ1-3
d_gene: -
v_gene: TRBV28
abundance: -
CDR3aa: CASSLTGRAGNTIYF
CDR3nt: TGTGCCAGCAGTTTAACCGGCAGGGCGGGAAACACCATATATTTT

j_gene: TRBJ1-1
d_gene: TRBD1
v_gene: TRBV5-1
abundance: once
CDR3aa: CASSLAGQGNTEAFF
CDR3nt: TGCGCCAGCAGCTTGGCCGGACAGGGGAACACTGAAGCTTTCTTT

j_gene: TRBJ2-3
d_gene: TRBD2
v_gene: TRBV19
abundance: medium-sized
CDR3aa: CASSSSGSSTDTQYF
CDR3nt: TGTGCCAGTAGTTCTAGCGGGAGCAGCACAGATACGCAGTATTTT

j_gene: TRBJ2-1
d_gene: -
v_gene: TRBV30
abundance: -
CDR3aa: CAWSLRYSYNEQFF
CDR3nt: TGTGCCTGGAGTTTGCGGTACTCCTACAATGAGCAGTTCTTC

j_gene: TRBJ2-7
d_gene: -
v_gene: TRBV27
abundance: -
CDR3aa: CASSSYPRVHEQYF
CDR3nt: TGTGCCAGCAGTTCTTACCCCAGGGTGCACGAGCAGTACTTC

j_gene: TRBJ1-2
d_gene: -
v_gene: TRBV7-8
abundance: -
CDR3aa: CASSLAAGAYGYTF
CDR3nt: TGTGCCAGCAGCTTAGCGGCAGGGGCCTATGGCTACACCTTC

j_gene: TRBJ1-5
d_gene: -
v_gene: TRBV6-5
abundance: -
CDR3aa: CASSPGLSNQPQHF
CDR3nt: TGTGCCAGCAGTCCCGGGTTGAGCAATCAGCCCCAGCATTTT

j_gene: TRBJ1-1
d_gene: TRBD1
v_gene: TRBV6-5
abundance: -
CDR3aa: CASRDRTGSTEAFF
CDR3nt: TGTGCCAGCAGGGATAGGACAGGGTCCACTGAAGCTTTCTTT

j_gene: TRBJ2-1
d_gene: -
v_gene: TRBV12-3/TRBV12-4
abundance: -
CDR3aa: CASTKGDGQFF
CDR3nt: TGTGCCAGCACCAAGGGGGACGGGCAGTTCTTC

j_gene: TRBJ2-7
d_gene: -
v_gene: TRBV18
abundance: -
CDR3aa: CASSPPNGYEQYF
CDR3nt: TGTGCCAGCTCACCACCTAACGGCTACGAGCAGTACTTC

j_gene: TRBJ1-4
d_gene: -
v_gene: TRBV4-1
abundance: -
CDR3aa: CASSLLPTRNEKLFF
CDR3nt: TGCGCCAGCAGCCTCCTTCCTACCCGGAATGAAAAACTGTTTTTT